These 8 T cell receptor beta chains came from one sample sequenced in a study of cytomegalovirus exposure and HLA in healthy donors. The PCR used 60 Vbeta and 13 Jbeta primers. Generated by immunoSEQ multiplex PCR, the TCRdb table keeps only in-frame clones and is missing some. The sample contains around 130,000 clones, roughly 78% of which appear only once. Sequencing was carried out using PBMCs. These receptors all come from a man between 25 and 39 years old in good health and CMV-seronegative.

The chain uses TRBV5-1 and TRBJ2-7; no definite D call. Trimming left V 0 bases short and J 2 bases short, with 6 bases between. The CDR3 is 13 amino acids. From germline, CDR1 is SGHRS and CDR2 YFSETQ. The CDR3 DNA follows: TGCGCCAGCAGCTTGGACTCCGCCTACGAGCAGTACTTC. This encodes CASSLDSAYEQYF.

The rearrangement uses TRBV6-5 and TRBJ2-1; TRBD2 agrees at 8 bases. Germline V gene data show CDR1 as MNHEY and CDR2 as SVGAGI. This CDR3 is built from 14 residues. Losses at the gene ends were 3 bases for V and 9 bases for J; bases not matched to a gene: 7. DNA for the CDR3: TGTGCCAGCAGTTATGCCGGGAGGGCCGGTGAGCAGTTCTTC. Protein product: CASSYAGRAGEQFF.

The chain combines TRBV18 with TRBJ1-6, with D perhaps TRBD1 (5 bases). CDR3 length: 14 residues. Germline CDR1 and CDR2: KGHSH and LQKENI. The germline V and J ends were trimmed by 3 bases and 6 bases, with 9 bases remaining between them. CDR3: CASSPQGGNSPLHF. The CDR3 DNA reads as TGTGCCAGCTCACCGCAGGGTGGTAATTCACCCCTCCACTTT. Together with reference TRBV18 and TRBJ1-6, the CDR3 gives the full variable domain: NAGVMQNPRHLVRRRGQEARLRCSPMKGHSHVYWYRQLPEEGLKFMVYLQKENIIDESGMPKERFSAEFPKEGPSILRIQQVVRGDSAAYFCASSPQGGNSPLHFGNGTRLTVT.

This chain links TRBV18 with TRBJ2-2; no definite D call. V was shortened by 3 bases and J by 4 bases, with 3 bases between the two germline ends. Germline V gene data show CDR1 as KGHSH and CDR2 as LQKENI. This CDR3 region has 12 residues. CDR3 in amino acids: CASSPSTGELFF. Written as DNA, the CDR3 is TGTGCCAGCTCACCCTCCACCGGGGAGCTGTTTTTT. Using reference TRBV18 and TRBJ2-2 for the parts outside the CDR3, the full variable domain is NAGVMQNPRHLVRRRGQEARLRCSPMKGHSHVYWYRQLPEEGLKFMVYLQKENIIDESGMPKERFSAEFPKEGPSILRIQQVVRGDSAAYFCASSPSTGELFFGEGSRLTVL.

This chain uses TRBV7-8 with TRBJ2-1, with D hard to call. V was pared by 2 bases and J by 9 bases, with 5 bases between. Per germline, CDR1 SGHVS and CDR2 FQNEAQ. The CDR3 covers 11 residues. In DNA form, the CDR3 reads TGTGCCAGCAGCTTAAGCCCTGAGCAGTTCTTC. Amino acids: CASSLSPEQFF.

The rearrangement links TRBV7-8 to TRBJ2-7; D is perhaps TRBD1 (5 bases). This CDR3 has 14 amino acids. The germline gives CDR1 SGHVS, CDR2 FQNEAQ. The V end lost 2 bases, the J end lost 2 bases, and 10 bases lay between the germline ends. In nucleotides, the CDR3 is TGTGCCAGCAGCTTAAGGGGCAGACCCTACGAGCAGTACTTC. Translated, it gives CASSLRGRPYEQYF.

This chain joins TRBV15 and TRBJ2-4; 9 positions match TRBD1. The J segment lost 0 bases and the V segment lost 1 base, leaving 4 bases of the junction unmatched. Germline V gene data show CDR1 as LNHNV and CDR2 as YYDKDF (reference sequence). The CDR3 has 17 amino acids. CDR3 residues: CATSRGGTGLAKNIQYF. The CDR3 nucleotides are TGTGCCACCAGCAGAGGTGGGACAGGGTTAGCCAAAAACATTCAGTACTTC. The full variable domain, rest sourced from reference TRBV15 and TRBJ2-4, is DAMVIQNPRYQVTQFGKPVTLSCSQTLNHNVMYWYQQKSSQAPKLLFHYYDKDFNNEADTPDNFQSRRPNTSFCFLDIRSPGLGDTAMYLCATSRGGTGLAKNIQYFGAGTRLSVL.

This sequence joins TRBV2 and TRBJ2-2; TRBD1 matches 7 bases. Germline CDR1 reads SNHLY; CDR2 reads FYNNEI. The CDR3 consists of 15 residues. V shed 6 bases, J shed 5 bases, and the junction held 9 bases outside the gene matches. The CDR3 is CASRETGVGTGELFF. The CDR3 DNA sequence: TGTGCCAGCAGAGAAACAGGGGTTGGGACCGGGGAGCTGTTTTTT.